Below are 10 T cell receptor beta chains sequenced from a single sample in a study of OX40 agonist ivuxolimab in advanced cancers. Here immunoSEQ multiplex PCR was the method, and the copy in TCRdb shows in-frame clones only, minus some. Among 14,000 or so clones listed, 76% were seen once. Sequenced here: CD4+ or CD8+ T cells sorted from blood, sampled in a trial of the OX40 agonist ivuxolimab. These TCRs come from an adult with an advanced solid tumor such as melanoma, head and neck, liver or kidney cancer.

The chain recombines TRBV5-1 with TRBJ2-7, with 7 positions matching TRBD1. This CDR3 region has 12 residues. The J segment lost 2 bases and the V segment lost 8 bases, leaving 4 bases of the junction unmatched. Germline V gene data show CDR1 as SGHRS and CDR2 as YFSETQ. CDR3 residues: CASRDSTYEQYF. CDR3 coding DNA: TGCGCCAGTCGGGACAGCACCTACGAGCAGTACTTC.

V is TRBV6-1 and J is TRBJ2-7, with D perhaps matching TRBD1 or TRBD2 (5 bases each). CDR3 size: 15 residues. Germline CDR1 MNHNS, CDR2 SASEGT. V was shortened by 3 bases and J by 0 bases, with 12 bases between the two germline ends. The DNA for the CDR3 is TGTGCCAGCAGTGATGCCCCAGGGAGCTCCTACGAGCAGTACTTC. Residues: CASSDAPGSSYEQYF.

The V gene is TRBV7-8, the J gene TRBJ2-5; 8 bases agree with TRBD1. Unmatched junction bases numbered 8, after V lost 0 bases and J lost 5 bases. CDR1 is SGHVS, CDR2 FQNEAQ, per germline. The CDR3 length is 16 residues. The CDR3 region is CASSLAVQGARETQYF. CDR3 coding DNA: TGTGCCAGCAGCTTAGCGGTGCAGGGGGCTAGGGAGACCCAGTACTTC.

The V gene is TRBV12-5, the J gene TRBJ1-1; D might be TRBD1 (6 bases). CDR3 size: 17 residues. V gave up 3 bases and J gave up 0 bases, with 17 bases separating them. The germline gives CDR1 LGHNT, CDR2 FRNRAP. The DNA of the CDR3 is TGTGCTAGTGGTTTTTCCCCTAGACAGGACTTGAACACTGAAGCTTTCTTT. Its protein is CASGFSPRQDLNTEAFF.

The rearrangement uses TRBV13 and TRBJ2-4, with D possibly TRBD2 on 5 matching bases. Trimming shortened V by 5 bases and J by 10 bases, and 15 bases separated the two germline ends. The CDR3 runs 13 residues. CDR1 is PRHDT and CDR2 is FYEKMQ in the germline V gene (reference sequence). CDR3 nucleotide sequence: TGTGCCAGCAGCGCCCACAGCACTAGTATTCAGTACTTC. Protein sequence: CASSAHSTSIQYF.

J is TRBJ1-2 and V is TRBV9; tentatively, D is TRBD1 (6 bases). The V gene lost 0 bases and the J gene lost 3 bases, with 9 bases spanning the gap. Germline CDR1 SGDLS, CDR2 YYNGEE. The CDR3 is 14 residues long. As DNA, the CDR3 is TGTGCCAGCAGCGTAGCGTCAGGGGACTATGGCTACACCTTC. It is translated as CASSVASGDYGYTF.

This chain links TRBV2 with TRBJ2-7, with 7 bases aligning to TRBD1. The CDR3 length is 15 residues. Germline values: CDR1 SNHLY, CDR2 FYNNEI. Trimming took 8 bases from V and 2 from J; bases not matched to a gene: 12. The CDR3 loop reads CASRINRGGPYEQYF. The CDR3, as DNA: TGTGCCAGCCGAATTAACAGGGGTGGCCCCTACGAGCAGTACTTC.

The chain employs TRBV11-2 and TRBJ1-4, with TRBD1 matching 7 bases. The V and J ends lost 5 bases and 3 bases, in that order; junction bases with no gene match: 6. The length of the CDR3 is 15 residues. CDR1 is SGHAT and CDR2 is FQNNGV in the germline V gene. In DNA form, the CDR3 reads TGTGCCAGCAGCCCTTTAGGGGGCTCTAATGAAAAACTGTTTTTT. The encoded protein is CASSPLGGSNEKLFF.

This clone has just one count. V and J are TRBV27 and TRBJ1-1; D gene unclear. Looked up from germline, CDR1 is MNHEY and CDR2 is SMNVEV (reference sequence). The CDR3 length is 13 residues. Between the trimmed V and J ends, which lost 6 bases and 3 bases, there was a span of 11 bases. In nucleotides, the CDR3 is TGTGCCAGCAGCATTAACAGTTACACTGAAGCTTTCTTT. Encoded protein: CASSINSYTEAFF.

V is TRBV30 and J is TRBJ2-7; maybe TRBD2 (5 bases). Trimming took off 0 bases at V and 3 bases at J, with 6 bases between the two ends. Germline assignment: CDR1 GTSNPN and CDR2 SVGIG (reference sequence). The CDR3 is 12 amino acids. CDR3 in DNA: TGTGCCTGGAGTGTACGGGGCTACGAGCAGTACTTC. Amino acids: CAWSVRGYEQYF.